The 3 T cell receptor beta chains below all came from one sample that was sequenced in a study of blood T cell repertoires in COVID-19. The protocol was immunoSEQ multiplex PCR, while the TCRdb copy is restricted to in-frame clones and leaves out a portion. The repertoire includes under 200,000 clones, 80% to 85% of them detected once, and roughly 3% sits in the top ten. Input material: peripheral blood. The receptors originated from a human donor with acute or convalescent COVID-19. The donor label of this sample is uncertain.

This clone has only a few counts. The chain combines TRBV19 with TRBJ2-7; a weak D match, TRBD1 (6 bases). The CDR3 loop spans 15 amino acids. Trimming pared 4 bases from V and 3 bases from J, leaving 16 bases between. Germline CDR1 is LNHDA and CDR2 is SQIVND (reference sequence). The CDR3 region has the DNA TGTGCCAGTAGTAGGACAGCCGCCTCTATCTACGAGCAGTACTTC. It encodes CASSRTAASIYEQYF. Full variable domain (rest looked up from reference TRBV19 and TRBJ2-7): DGGITQSPKYLFRKEGQNVTLSCEQNLNHDAMYWYRQDPGQGLRLIYYSQIVNDFQKGDIAEGYSVSREKKESFPLTVTSAQKNPTAFYLCASSRTAASIYEQYFGPGTRLTVT.

This chain uses TRBV11-3 with TRBJ2-5, with 10 positions matching TRBD2. CDR1 is SGHNT, CDR2 YENEEA, per germline. Unmatched junction bases numbered 5, after V lost 6 bases and J lost 1 base. This CDR3 contains 15 residues. DNA of the CDR3: TGTGCCAGCAGTCGGACTAGCGGTCCCCAAGAGACCCAGTACTTC. This sequence encodes CASSRTSGPQETQYF.

CDR3 in amino acids: CASSDTGDTEAFF. DNA for the CDR3: TGTGCCAGCAGTGATACAGGGGACACTGAAGCTTTCTTT. This chain joins TRBV6-1 and TRBJ1-1; 7 nucleotides match TRBD1. This CDR3 has 13 residues. The V and J ends lost 3 bases and 3 bases, in that order; junction bases with no gene match: 1. Germline CDR1 is MNHNS and CDR2 is SASEGT.